This TCR beta chain was observed in a study of technical replicates of blood from several donors. CDR1 and CDR2 (germline): KGHSH, LQKENI. V was trimmed by 0 bases and J by 0 bases, leaving 12 bases between them. The CDR3 is made up of 17 amino acids. This clone was observed a single time. Profiling relied on immunoSEQ multiplex PCR, and the TCRdb table lists in-frame clones only, not all of them. The table includes some 85,000 clones, about 97% detected once. The receptor's source is a human donor in good health. The sequenced sample consisted of T cells isolated from PBMCs. The chain links TRBV18 to TRBJ2-1; D possibly corresponds to TRBD2 (6 bases). The CDR3 spells CASSPPPRDSSYNEQFF. CDR3 in DNA: TGTGCCAGCTCACCACCTCCGCGGGACTCCTCCTACAATGAGCAGTTCTTC. Using reference TRBV18 and TRBJ2-1 for the parts outside the CDR3, the full variable domain is NAGVMQNPRHLVRRRGQEARLRCSPMKGHSHVYWYRQLPEEGLKFMVYLQKENIIDESGMPKERFSAEFPKEGPSILRIQQVVRGDSAAYFCASSPPPRDSSYNEQFFGPGTRLTVL.